A single sample is the source of the 5 T cell receptor beta chains below, sequenced in a study of sequential checkpoint blockade in melanoma. The table came from immunoSEQ multiplex PCR; TCRdb's copy has only in-frame clones and leaves some out. The sample carries over 5,000 clones, 70% to 90% recorded once. Described treatment: randomized to nivolumab then ipilimumab (arm A) or the reverse (arm B). The starting material was CD8+ T cells sorted from blood (inferred from file names), obtained from a patient given nivolumab and ipilimumab in sequence. Receptor source: a human donor with melanoma.

The CDR3 protein is CASSQEGRADTQYF. The CDR3 region has the DNA TGTGCCAGCAGCCAAGAGGGGAGGGCAGATACGCAGTATTTT. V usage is TRBV4-2 and J usage is TRBJ2-3, with TRBD2 matching 7 bases. V was pared by 0 bases and J by 4 bases, with 1 base of the junction left unmatched. CDR1 is LGHNA and CDR2 is YNFKEQ in the germline V gene. The CDR3 length is 14 residues.

This chain links TRBV2 with TRBJ2-1, with 7 bases lining up with TRBD2. This CDR3 region has 15 residues. After removal of 6 bases from V and 1 base from J, the junction contained 6 bases not matched to a gene. Germline V gives CDR1 SNHLY, CDR2 FYNNEI. The CDR3 reads CASRLAGRSYNEQFF. In DNA form, the CDR3 reads TGTGCCAGCAGATTAGCGGGTAGGTCCTACAATGAGCAGTTCTTC.

The chain uses TRBV29-1 and TRBJ2-3, with 11 bases matching TRBD2. V gave up 7 bases and J gave up 3 bases; unmatched junction bases: 6. The germline V gene encodes CDR1 SQVTM and CDR2 ANQGSEA. The CDR3 consists of 14 residues. Here the CDR3 DNA reads TGCAGCGGCACTAGCGGGAGATGGACAGATACGCAGTATTTT. Its protein is CSGTSGRWTDTQYF.

V and J are TRBV27 and TRBJ2-1; 9 nucleotides align to TRBD2. In germline, CDR1 is MNHEY, CDR2 SMNVEV (reference sequence). The V segment lost 3 bases and the J segment 2 bases; nucleotides outside the gene matches: 2. The CDR3 covers 15 residues. The CDR3 DNA reads TGTGCCAGCAGTTTTGCGGGAGGGGCCTACAATGAGCAGTTCTTC. Translated, it gives CASSFAGGAYNEQFF.

The V call is TRBV29-1, the J call TRBJ2-7; TRBD1 is a possible D gene (6 bases). CDR3 length: 11 amino acids. Per the germline V gene, CDR1 is SQVTM and CDR2 is ANQGSEA. V lost 5 bases and J 3 bases, leaving 8 bases between the germline ends. DNA of the CDR3: TGCAGCGTTACGGACAGCTACGAGCAGTACTTC. Its protein product is CSVTDSYEQYF.